The present T cell receptor (beta chain) was sequenced within a study of control samples from healthy donors and cancer patients. Measured with immunoSEQ multiplex PCR; TCRdb has only the in-frame clones, and not every one. Altogether about 85,000 clones are present, about 89% being singletons, with the ten largest covering about 7.6%. CDR1 WNHNN and CDR2 SYGVQD come from the germline V gene (reference sequence). V was pared by 6 bases and J by 2 bases, with 10 bases between. The CDR3 runs 13 residues. V usage is TRBV10-1 and J usage is TRBJ1-2; possible D gene TRBD1, 5 bases. Sequencing was carried out using blood. The source of this sequence is a woman aged 55-70 years in good health. The CDR3 nucleotides are TGCGCCAGCAGCGCGGGGCCCAACTATGGCTACACCTTC. Its protein product is CASSAGPNYGYTF.